One sample yielded the 28 T cell receptor beta chains listed below, sequenced in a study of blood T cell repertoires in COVID-19. Using immunoSEQ multiplex PCR, the repertoire was profiled, and TCRdb retains in-frame clones only, with some absent. The repertoire has about 250,000 clones, approximately 83% of them found once; the top ten carry roughly 9.8%. Input material: peripheral blood. The receptors here all came from a man at least 80 years old with acute or convalescent COVID-19.

The chain couples TRBV5-6 to TRBJ2-7; no definite D call. This CDR3 region has 12 residues. Trimming shortened V by 1 base and J by 4 bases, and 6 bases separated the two germline ends. Germline V CDR1 and CDR2: SGHDT, YYEEEE. This CDR3 reads CASSLSTYEQYF. In DNA, the CDR3 is TGTGCCAGCAGCTTGTCCACATACGAGCAGTACTTC.

The sample holds a few counts of this clone. The V and J genes are TRBV30 and TRBJ2-7; tentatively, D is TRBD1 (6 bases). CDR3 length equals 12 residues. The V gene lost 3 bases and the J gene lost 5 bases, with 11 bases spanning the gap. The germline gives CDR1 GTSNPN, CDR2 SVGIG (reference sequence). Written as DNA, the CDR3 is TGTGCCTGGAGGCAGGGGATCAACGAGCAGTACTTC. Translation: CAWRQGINEQYF.

With respect to this clone: The same CDR3 arises from other DNA sequences in this sample as well. J is TRBJ1-4 and V is TRBV5-1, with a possible D match to TRBD1 (5 bases). Germline-derived CDR1 and CDR2 are SGHRS and YFSETQ. Trimming removed 0 bases at V and 7 bases at J, with 10 bases between. CDR3 length equals 14 residues. CDR3 sequence: CASSLGQGFEKLFF. The CDR3 DNA reads TGCGCCAGCAGCTTGGGGCAGGGATTTGAAAAACTGTTTTTT.

This clone was detected only a few times. The chain has TRBV12-3 or TRBV12-4 and TRBJ1-2, with TRBD1 matching over 9 bases. CDR3 length: 13 amino acids. Trimming cost V 5 bases and J 6 bases; bases outside gene matches: 4. The CDR3 region has the DNA TGTGCCAGCAGTCTCGGGACAGGGAATGGCTACACCTTC. Translation: CASSLGTGNGYTF.

The rearrangement joins TRBV6-4 to TRBJ2-1; 11 bases are a match to TRBD2. The germline V gene encodes CDR1 MRHNA and CDR2 SNTAGT. J lost 9 bases, V lost 3 bases, and 4 bases had no gene match. The length of the CDR3 is 14 residues. The CDR3 sequence is CASSEGLAGGEQFF. The CDR3 nucleotides are TGTGCCAGCAGTGAGGGGCTAGCGGGAGGTGAGCAGTTCTTC.

The V call is TRBV28, the J call TRBJ1-2; 7 positions match TRBD1. The CDR3 totals 15 residues. The V gene's germline CDR1 is MDHEN and CDR2 SYDVKM. After removal of 5 bases from V and 0 bases from J, the junction contained 6 bases not matched to a gene. CDR3 DNA sequence: TGTGCCAGCAGTCCCGGGACAGCCGCTAACTATGGCTACACCTTC. Translating gives CASSPGTAANYGYTF.

The chain joins TRBV18 to TRBJ1-5; the D is unclear. CDR1 is KGHSH, CDR2 LQKENI, per germline. The CDR3 length is 14 residues. With 0 bases removed from V and 4 bases from J, the gap between germline ends came to 7 bases. CDR3 coding DNA: TGTGCCAGCTCACCACCCCCAGGTAATCAGCCCCAGCATTTT. Protein sequence: CASSPPPGNQPQHF.

The V gene is TRBV21-1, the J gene TRBJ1-2. TRBV21-1 is a known pseudogene. The CDR3 runs to 14 residues. DNA for the CDR3: TGTGCCAGCAGCCGCGTCGGGTATAACTATGGCTACACCTTC. Residues: CASSRVGYNYGYTF.

Here the CDR3 reads CASSLDRGSAQHF. Here the CDR3 DNA reads TGTGCCAGCAGCTTAGATCGGGGATCAGCCCAGCATTTT. V usage is TRBV11-2 and J usage is TRBJ1-5; no clear D. CDR3 length equals 13 residues. V was clipped by 0 bases and J by 11 bases, with 11 bases between them. In germline, CDR1 is SGHAT, CDR2 FQNNGV.

CDR3 bases: TGCGCCAGCAGCTCCTGGACAGGCGCCTACGAGCAGTACTTC. It codes for CASSSWTGAYEQYF. The rearrangement links TRBV5-1 to TRBJ2-7; 7 bases are a match to TRBD1. J gave up 2 bases and V 3 bases, and 5 bases lay outside the gene matches. This CDR3 spans 14 amino acids. The V gene's germline CDR1 is SGHRS and CDR2 YFSETQ.

This clone was recorded only once. The chain combines TRBV3-1 (or the pseudogene TRBV3-2) with TRBJ2-6; the D is unclear. CDR1 is LGHDT, CDR2 YNNKEL, per germline (reference sequence). The CDR3 is 15 amino acids. V lost 2 bases, J lost 0 bases, and 5 bases lay in between. CDR3 amino acids: CASSQWASGANVLTF. The CDR3 DNA follows: TGTGCCAGCAGCCAATGGGCCTCTGGGGCCAACGTCCTGACTTTC.

The chain couples TRBV19 to TRBJ1-1, with 7 bases matching TRBD1. V shed 8 bases, J shed 5 bases, and the junction held 5 bases outside the gene matches. CDR1 is LNHDA and CDR2 is SQIVND in the germline V gene (reference sequence). This CDR3 is built from 12 residues. CDR3 sequence: CASRQGRTEAFF. CDR3 in DNA: TGTGCCAGTCGACAGGGCAGGACTGAAGCTTTCTTT.

This clone was counted once. The chain is built from TRBV19 and TRBJ1-4; no clear D gene. V dropped 5 bases and J dropped 5 bases, with 15 bases sitting between them. CDR1 is LNHDA and CDR2 is SQIVND in the germline V gene (reference sequence). The CDR3 totals 15 residues. CDR3 amino acids: CASSPTLGPNEKLFF. As DNA, the CDR3 is TGTGCCAGTAGTCCTACCCTGGGCCCGAATGAAAAACTGTTTTTT.

The CDR3 protein is CASSDGWELFF. The CDR3 coding sequence is TGTGCCAGCAGTGACGGGTGGGAGCTGTTTTTT. The V gene is TRBV25-1, the J gene TRBJ2-2; D unclear. The CDR3 totals 11 residues. Germline V CDR1 and CDR2: MGHDK, SYGVNS. V was clipped by 3 bases and J by 9 bases, with 5 bases between them.

This clone was seen more than once but under ten times. The rearrangement links TRBV11-2 to TRBJ1-3; TRBD1 agrees at 7 bases. This CDR3 has 19 residues. Germline loops: CDR1 SGHAT, CDR2 FQNNGV. After removal of 1 base from V and 0 bases from J, the junction contained 12 bases not matched to a gene. The DNA for the CDR3 is TGTGCCAGCAGCTTAGTCGGGACAGCCTATCAGAGCTCTGGAAACACCATATATTTT. Its protein is CASSLVGTAYQSSGNTIYF.

This chain links TRBV6-6 with TRBJ1-5, with D unresolved. V shed 2 bases and J shed 4 bases, with 6 bases lying between them. The CDR3 has 13 residues. Germline CDR1 reads MNHNY; CDR2 reads SVGAGI (reference sequence). CDR3 sequence reads: CASSYGGNQPQHF. The CDR3 region has the DNA TGTGCCAGCAGTTACGGAGGTAATCAGCCCCAGCATTTT.

The chain couples TRBV6-5 to TRBJ2-7; 7 bases map to TRBD1. Germline values: CDR1 MNHEY, CDR2 SVGAGI. The CDR3 covers 16 residues. Trimming removed 4 bases from V and 2 bases from J; junction bases left unmatched: 11. The CDR3 loop reads CASSLSGQPGPYEQYF. Written as DNA, the CDR3 is TGTGCCAGCAGTTTATCGGGACAGCCAGGTCCCTACGAGCAGTACTTC.

V is TRBV7-9 and J is TRBJ2-7; 10 bases align to TRBD1. The CDR3 is 14 residues long. Germline V CDR1 and CDR2: SEHNR, FQNEAQ (reference sequence). With V trimmed by 4 bases and J by 4 bases, 4 bases remained unmatched. The CDR3 protein is CASSYGQGVYEQYF. CDR3 nucleotide sequence: TGTGCCAGCAGCTACGGACAGGGGGTGTACGAGCAGTACTTC.

The rearrangement links TRBV15 to TRBJ1-1; 9 nucleotides match TRBD1. The V and J ends lost 6 bases and 7 bases, in that order; junction bases with no gene match: 9. The CDR3 totals 14 residues. Germline CDR1 reads LNHNV; CDR2 reads YYDKDF (reference sequence). The DNA for the CDR3 is TGTGCCACCAGAAATACAGGGGGCGGCGATGAAGCTTTCTTT. It translates to CATRNTGGGDEAFF.

V and J are TRBV4-1 and TRBJ1-1, with D unclear. The CDR3 extends over 16 amino acids. The V gene lost 0 bases and the J gene lost 4 bases, with 15 bases spanning the gap. Germline V gives CDR1 MGHRA, CDR2 YSYEKL. The DNA for the CDR3 is TGCGCCAGCAGCCAAGATTTCCCCGGGGTAAGCACTGAAGCTTTCTTT. It codes for CASSQDFPGVSTEAFF.

The gene calls are TRBV3-1 (or the pseudogene TRBV3-2) and TRBJ1-2; D unclear. The ends were cut back, 5 bases at V and 7 bases at J, with 8 bases in the middle. The germline V gene has CDR1 LGHDT and CDR2 YNNKEL (reference sequence). The CDR3 is made up of 11 amino acids. The CDR3 protein is CASSTAGGYTF. In DNA, the CDR3 is TGTGCCAGCAGCACCGCGGGTGGCTACACCTTC.

This sequence joins TRBV29-1 and TRBJ1-2, with a possible D match to TRBD1 (5 bases). Germline values: CDR1 SQVTM, CDR2 ANQGSEA. Trimming shortened V by 3 bases and J by 5 bases, and 10 bases separated the two germline ends. CDR3 length: 12 residues. The CDR3 nucleotides read TGCAGCGTTGATAGGGGAGGGTATGGCTACACCTTC. Encoded protein: CSVDRGGYGYTF.

The chain links TRBV12-3 or TRBV12-4 to TRBJ1-1; 7 nucleotides align to TRBD1. The CDR3 is 13 amino acids. Trimming removed 5 bases from V and 6 bases from J; junction bases left unmatched: 6. CDR3 in amino acids: CASSPTGKAEAFF. The CDR3 DNA sequence: TGTGCCAGCAGTCCGACAGGGAAGGCTGAAGCTTTCTTT.

The genes are TRBV5-4 and TRBJ2-1; 10 nucleotides agree with TRBD2. Looked up from germline, CDR1 is SGHNT and CDR2 is YYREEE (reference sequence). The CDR3 totals 17 residues. J lost 3 bases, V lost 0 bases, and 6 bases had no gene match. CDR3 in amino acids: CASSLAVIAGGYNEQFF. CDR3 sequence (DNA): TGTGCCAGCAGCTTGGCCGTGATAGCGGGGGGCTACAATGAGCAGTTCTTC.

V is TRBV11-2 and J is TRBJ1-4; 12 bases agree with TRBD1. The germline V gene encodes CDR1 SGHAT and CDR2 FQNNGV. The ends lost 2 bases at V and 7 bases at J; junction bases unmatched: 5. This CDR3 is built from 16 residues. The CDR3 sequence: CASSLRGDRGREKLFF. For the CDR3, the DNA is TGTGCCAGCAGCTTAAGGGGGGACAGGGGGCGTGAAAAACTGTTTTTT. The entire variable domain, with the rest obtained from reference TRBV11-2 and TRBJ1-4, is as follows: EAGVAQSPRYKIIEKRQSVAFWCNPISGHATLYWYQQILGQGPKLLIQFQNNGVVDDSQLPKDRFSAERLKGVDSTLKIQPAKLEDSAVYLCASSLRGDRGREKLFFGSGTQLSVL.

This sequence joins TRBV3-1 (or the pseudogene TRBV3-2) and TRBJ2-2; D is ambiguous. V was pared by 1 base and J by 2 bases, with 2 bases between. Germline loops: CDR1 LGHDT, CDR2 YNNKEL (reference sequence). The CDR3 spans 13 residues. The CDR3 reads CASSQVNTGELFF. The DNA of the CDR3 is TGTGCCAGCAGCCAAGTAAACACCGGGGAGCTGTTTTTT.

V gene TRBV19 combines with J gene TRBJ2-7; the D is unclear. From germline, CDR1 is LNHDA and CDR2 SQIVND (reference sequence). The CDR3 sequence is 15 residues long. The V end was cut by 5 bases, the J end by 0 bases, with 14 bases between. CDR3 residues: CASSVGSRSSYEQYF. The CDR3 bases are TGTGCCAGTAGTGTCGGGTCGAGGAGCTCCTACGAGCAGTACTTC.

The chain recombines TRBV28 with TRBJ1-5; TRBD1 agrees at 12 bases. The V gene end was trimmed by 8 bases and the J gene end by 6 bases; junction bases not matched to a gene: 11. The CDR3 has 16 amino acids. Germline values: CDR1 MDHEN, CDR2 SYDVKM. CDR3 nucleotides: TGTGCCAGCCAACAAGGGGACAGGGGGCAGGGTCAGCCCCAGCATTTT. This codes for CASQQGDRGQGQPQHF.